The entry below gives a single T cell receptor (beta chain) sequence along with its context. Participant age was about 18 to 89 years, and participants resided in around 24 US areas. Recovery among Cohort 3 donors was established by two negative PCRs, clearance, or symptom resolution. This specimen belongs to a study of blood T cell repertoires in COVID-19. Study summary: Sources were T cells, B-cell-depleted T cells, or PBMCs; the material itself was cDNA or gDNA.

V was trimmed by 0 bases and J by 6 bases, leaving 9 bases between them. Per the germline V gene, CDR1 is MNHEY and CDR2 is SVGAGI. This CDR3 spans 13 amino acids. Per the authors' pipeline: Amplifying reference gene primers gave estimates of nucleated cell counts. Generated by immunoSEQ multiplex PCR, the TCRdb table keeps only in-frame clones and is missing some. The V and J calls and clone size come from that table; D and trimming were worked out from the DNA. The top ten hold roughly a sixth of the sample, which has about 200,000 clones, less than 85% seen once. The chain joins TRBV6-5 to TRBJ2-7; D call uncertain. This clonotype was sampled from a man aged 40-50 years who had recovered from COVID-19. What was sequenced was PBMCs or T cells enriched from blood (not recorded which). The CDR3 nucleotides read TGTGCCAGCAGTTACTCCTTCTATGGCGAGCAGTACTTC. Protein sequence: CASSYSFYGEQYF.